This T cell receptor (beta chain) was retrieved from a study of T cells in tumors after PD-1 blockade. Study at large: During anti-PD-1 treatment, some patients continued daily vismodegib 150 mg.

Germline CDR1 and CDR2: SGHVS and FNYEAQ. V shed 3 bases, J shed 0 bases, and the junction held 7 bases outside the gene matches. CDR3 length: 16 residues. The method was immunoSEQ multiplex PCR; TCRdb's version includes in-frame clones alone and lacks a portion of them. Of roughly 20,000 clones detected, 81% appear once; the ten largest clones hold more than 20%. This TCR was sampled from a human donor with advanced basal cell or squamous cell carcinoma (not recorded which). The genes are TRBV7-6 and TRBJ1-1, with TRBD1 matching 7 bases. This specimen consisted of PBMCs, obtained after anti-PD-1 therapy. CDR3 DNA sequence: TGTGCCAGCAGCTTCATTACAGGGGACATGAACACTGAAGCTTTCTTT. Translation: CASSFITGDMNTEAFF.